Here is one T cell receptor beta chain with its context. The antigen is undetermined. This entry comes from a study of T cell responses to AZD1222 COVID-19 vaccine. Libraries were prepared by immunoSEQ multiplex PCR; TCRdb keeps only in-frame clonotypes and omits some of them. The sample includes 75,000 or so clones, approximately 89% of them seen just once. Pooling of second doses given at about 4 or about 12 weeks was done. Study-wide points: Females outnumbered males among donors, who were mostly white British; clonal diversity was possibly underestimated. Close to half of all spike-specific TCRs reportedly target regions of the variants that are unmutated. Only a handful of AZD1222 recipients were seropositive at baseline.

Sequencing was performed on peripheral blood, taken 28 days after the second AZD1222 dose. This receptor was identified in an adult who received the AZD1222 COVID-19 vaccine.

The CDR3 loop reads CASSQSGERYGYTF. As DNA, the CDR3 is TGTGCCAGCAGCCAAAGTGGGGAGCGCTATGGCTACACCTTC. The rearrangement joins TRBV7-9 to TRBJ1-2; D remains ambiguous. The V end lost 5 bases, the J end lost 4 bases, and 14 bases lay between the germline ends. The CDR3 contains 14 residues. Germline-derived CDR1 and CDR2 are SEHNR and FQNEAQ (reference sequence).